The 10 T cell receptor beta chains below come from one sample, sequenced in a study of CD8 T cells in Susac syndrome. The RNA input was roughly 0.45 to 1 ug, and it was reverse transcribed with random hexamers. TCRdb recomputed calls from the immunoSEQ multiplex PCR reads with MiXCR, one row per CDR3 protein. The sample comprises about 300,000 distinct CDR3 sequences, 70% to 90% of which are singletons, and 0.18% rests with the top ten. Sequencing was done on a sample of CD8+ T cells from PBMCs. The receptors come from a human donor with multiple sclerosis.

The gene calls are TRBV27 and TRBJ2-7; D is possibly TRBD2 (6 bases). This CDR3 comprises 13 residues. Germline loops: CDR1 MNHEY, CDR2 SMNVEV (reference sequence). V was pared by 4 bases and J by 6 bases, with 13 bases between. The CDR3 DNA follows: TGTGCCAGCAGTTCCCGACTAGTTGGCGAGCAGTACTTC. This translates into CASSSRLVGEQYF.

The J gene is TRBJ2-7, the V gene TRBV27; 8 positions agree with TRBD1. This CDR3 has 14 amino acids. CDR1 MNHEY and CDR2 SMNVEV come from the germline V gene (reference sequence). V was pared by 5 bases and J by 2 bases, with 5 bases of the junction left unmatched. The CDR3 coding sequence is TGTGCCAGCAGTCTCAGGGGGCAAACCTACGAGCAGTACTTC. Encoded protein: CASSLRGQTYEQYF.

This clonotype has a handful of counts. This chain links TRBV13 with TRBJ2-7; no reliable D call. V was clipped by 5 bases and J by 3 bases, with 5 bases between them. There are 11 residues in the CDR3. The V gene's germline CDR1 is PRHDT and CDR2 FYEKMQ (reference sequence). CDR3 loop: CASSVNYEQYF. CDR3 in DNA: TGTGCCAGCAGCGTCAACTACGAGCAGTACTTC.

The chain recombines TRBV4-1 with TRBJ1-5, with no clear D. Germline assignment: CDR1 MGHRA and CDR2 YSYEKL. The length of the CDR3 is 13 residues. Trimming shortened V by 3 bases and J by 6 bases, and 9 bases separated the two germline ends. The CDR3 DNA reads as TGCGCCAGCAGCCACATCGTGGGTCAGCCCCAGCATTTT. This translates into CASSHIVGQPQHF.

This clonotype occurred once. The chain's CDR3 is CASSLILDSNTDTQYF. In DNA, the CDR3 is TGTGCCAGCAGTTTAATCTTGGACTCCAACACAGATACGCAGTATTTT. This chain joins TRBV12-3 or TRBV12-4 and TRBJ2-3; a possible D gene is TRBD2 (5 bases). The CDR3 runs 16 residues. Trimming removed 2 bases from V and 2 bases from J, with 14 bases in between.

The chain uses TRBV27 and TRBJ2-3, with 8 bases fitting TRBD2. The trim removed 2 bases at V and 2 bases at J, leaving 12 bases unmatched. The CDR3 contains 18 residues. The germline gives CDR1 MNHEY, CDR2 SMNVEV (reference sequence). CDR3: CASSLLLPGGPITDTQYF. As DNA, the CDR3 is TGTGCCAGCAGTTTACTGCTGCCGGGGGGGCCCATCACAGATACGCAGTATTTT.

V and J are TRBV4-3 and TRBJ2-2, with 8 bases matching TRBD2. V lost 1 base, J lost 6 bases, and 10 bases stayed unmatched. Per the germline V gene, CDR1 is LGHNA and CDR2 is YSLEER. The CDR3 covers 17 residues. The CDR3: CASSQGLGGGSAGELFF. For the CDR3, the DNA is TGCGCCAGCAGCCAAGGCCTGGGCGGGGGGTCGGCCGGGGAGCTGTTTTTT.

The chain joins TRBV12-3 or TRBV12-4 to TRBJ2-3; D remains unclear. This CDR3 has 14 residues. V lost 3 bases to trimming and J lost 0 bases, with 7 bases between them. The CDR3 bases are TGTGCCAGCAGTTTTACGACAAGCACAGATACGCAGTATTTT. Protein sequence: CASSFTTSTDTQYF.

The V and J genes are TRBV27 and TRBJ2-5, with 12 bases that match TRBD1. This CDR3 is built from 17 residues. Germline trimming cut 6 bases from V and 5 bases from J; bases unmatched to any gene: 13. Germline V gives CDR1 MNHEY, CDR2 SMNVEV (reference sequence). CDR3 DNA: TGTGCCAGCAGCTATCGCCGGGACAGGGGGCAGGGGGAGACCCAGTACTTC. Its protein is CASSYRRDRGQGETQYF.

The chain uses TRBV27 and TRBJ2-1; 9 bases line up with TRBD1. Germline CDR1 MNHEY, CDR2 SMNVEV (reference sequence). With 5 bases clipped from V and 9 bases from J, the junction kept 11 bases outside the gene matches. CDR3 length: 15 residues. The CDR3 DNA reads TGTGCCAGCAGTAAGAGACAGGGGGTAAATGTTGAGCAGTTCTTC. Translating gives CASSKRQGVNVEQFF.